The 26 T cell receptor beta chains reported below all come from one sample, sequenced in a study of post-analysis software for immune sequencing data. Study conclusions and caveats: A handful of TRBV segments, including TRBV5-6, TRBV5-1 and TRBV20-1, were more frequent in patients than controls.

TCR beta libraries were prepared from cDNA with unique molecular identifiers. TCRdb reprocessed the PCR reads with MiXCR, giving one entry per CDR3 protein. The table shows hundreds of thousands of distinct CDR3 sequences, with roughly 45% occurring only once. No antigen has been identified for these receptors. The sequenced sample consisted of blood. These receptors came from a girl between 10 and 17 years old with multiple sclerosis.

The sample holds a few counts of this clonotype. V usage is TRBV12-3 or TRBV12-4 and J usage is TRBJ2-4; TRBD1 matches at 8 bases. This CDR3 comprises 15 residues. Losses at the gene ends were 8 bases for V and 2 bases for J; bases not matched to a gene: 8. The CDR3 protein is CASGWTGSTKNIQYF. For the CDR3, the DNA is TGTGCCAGCGGGTGGACAGGGTCAACCAAAAACATTCAGTACTTC.

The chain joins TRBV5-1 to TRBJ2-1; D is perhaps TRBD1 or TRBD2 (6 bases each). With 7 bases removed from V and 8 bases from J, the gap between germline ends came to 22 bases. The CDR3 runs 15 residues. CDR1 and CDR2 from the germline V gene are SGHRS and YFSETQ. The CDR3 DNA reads TGCGCCAGCTTTTCTGGCGCGGGACATATCGATGAGCAGTTCTTC. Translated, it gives CASFSGAGHIDEQFF.

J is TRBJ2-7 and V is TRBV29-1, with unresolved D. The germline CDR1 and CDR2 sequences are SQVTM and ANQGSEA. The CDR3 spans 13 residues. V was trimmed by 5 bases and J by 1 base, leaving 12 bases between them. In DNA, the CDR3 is TGCAGCGTTCAACACTCTTTTTCCTACGAGCAGTACTTC. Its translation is CSVQHSFSYEQYF.

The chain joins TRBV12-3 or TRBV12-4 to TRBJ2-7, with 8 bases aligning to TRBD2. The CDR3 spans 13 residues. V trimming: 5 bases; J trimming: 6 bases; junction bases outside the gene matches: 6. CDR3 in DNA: TGTGCCAGCAGTACCGGGGGGGGCATCGAGCAGTACTTC. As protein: CASSTGGGIEQYF.

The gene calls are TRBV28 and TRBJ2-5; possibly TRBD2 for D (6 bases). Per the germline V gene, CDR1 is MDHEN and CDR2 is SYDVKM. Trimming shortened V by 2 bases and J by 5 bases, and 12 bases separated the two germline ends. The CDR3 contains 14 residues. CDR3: CASSLGEVWETQYF. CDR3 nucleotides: TGTGCCAGCAGTTTAGGGGAGGTCTGGGAGACCCAGTACTTC.

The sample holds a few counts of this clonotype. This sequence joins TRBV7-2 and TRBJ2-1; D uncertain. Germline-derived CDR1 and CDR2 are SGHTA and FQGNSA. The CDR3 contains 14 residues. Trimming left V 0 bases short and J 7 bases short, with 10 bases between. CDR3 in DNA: TGTGCCAGCAGCTTAGCCCAGGCGAGGAATGAGCAGTTCTTC. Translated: CASSLAQARNEQFF. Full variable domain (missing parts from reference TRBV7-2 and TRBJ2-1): GAGVSQSPSNKVTEKGKDVELRCDPISGHTALYWYRQSLGQGLEFLIYFQGNSAPDKSGLPSDRFSAERTGGSVSTLTIQRTQQEDSAVYLCASSLAQARNEQFFGPGTRLTVL.

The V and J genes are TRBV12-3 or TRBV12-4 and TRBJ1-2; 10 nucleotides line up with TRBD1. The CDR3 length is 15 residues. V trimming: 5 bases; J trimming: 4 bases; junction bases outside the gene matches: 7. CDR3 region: CASSKSTGGGYGYTF. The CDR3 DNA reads TGTGCCAGCAGTAAATCGACAGGGGGCGGCTATGGCTACACCTTC.

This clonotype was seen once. In DNA, the CDR3 is TGCAGTGCTAGAGCCTTTCTGACTAGCGGGAGGGCCTATGGAGAGACCCAGTACTTC. Translating gives CSARAFLTSGRAYGETQYF. This sequence joins TRBV20-1 and TRBJ2-5; TRBD2 agrees at 14 bases. The germline CDR1 and CDR2 sequences are DFQATT and SNEGSKA (reference sequence). V gave up 1 base and J gave up 4 bases; unmatched junction bases: 14. CDR3 size: 19 residues.

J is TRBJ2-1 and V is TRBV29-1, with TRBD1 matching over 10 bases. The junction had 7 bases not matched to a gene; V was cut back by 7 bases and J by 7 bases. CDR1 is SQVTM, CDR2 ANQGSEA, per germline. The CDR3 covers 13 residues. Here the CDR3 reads CSARGTGVNEQFF. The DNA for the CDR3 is TGCAGCGCCAGGGGGACAGGGGTAAATGAGCAGTTCTTC.

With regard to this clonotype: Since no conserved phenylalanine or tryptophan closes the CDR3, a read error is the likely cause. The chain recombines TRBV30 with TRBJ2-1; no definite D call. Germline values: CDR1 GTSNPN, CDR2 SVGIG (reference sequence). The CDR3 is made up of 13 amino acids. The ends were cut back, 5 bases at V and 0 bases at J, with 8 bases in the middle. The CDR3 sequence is CAWAGSSYNEQFS. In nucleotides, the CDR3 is TGTGCCTGGGCCGGTAGCTCCTACAATGAGCAGTTCTCC.

CDR3 in amino acids: CASSTDRDDEQFF. The CDR3 nucleotides read TGTGCCAGCAGTACCGACAGGGATGATGAGCAGTTCTTC. This chain connects TRBV27 to TRBJ2-1; TRBD1 matches 7 bases. V shed 5 bases and J 8 bases; nucleotides not matched to a gene: 6. Germline CDR1 MNHEY, CDR2 SMNVEV (reference sequence). The CDR3 covers 13 residues.

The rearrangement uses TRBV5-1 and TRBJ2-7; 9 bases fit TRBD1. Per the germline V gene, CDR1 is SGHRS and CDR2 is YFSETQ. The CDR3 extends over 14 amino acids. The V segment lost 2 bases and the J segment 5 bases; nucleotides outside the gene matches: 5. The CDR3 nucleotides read TGCGCCAGCAGCTTCACCGGGACAGGGAACGAGCAGTACTTC. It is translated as CASSFTGTGNEQYF. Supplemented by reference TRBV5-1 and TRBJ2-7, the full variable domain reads KAGVTQTPRYLIKTRGQQVTLSCSPISGHRSVSWYQQTPGQGLQFLFEYFSETQRNKGNFPGRFSGRQFSNSRSEMNVSTLELGDSALYLCASSFTGTGNEQYFGPGTRLTVT.

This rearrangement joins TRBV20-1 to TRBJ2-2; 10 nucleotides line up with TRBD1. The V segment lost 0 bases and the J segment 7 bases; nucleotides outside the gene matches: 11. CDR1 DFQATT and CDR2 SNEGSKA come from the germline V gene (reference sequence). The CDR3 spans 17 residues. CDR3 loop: CSARDRDRGGGHGELFF. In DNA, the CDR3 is TGCAGTGCTAGAGACCGGGACAGGGGAGGAGGCCACGGGGAGCTGTTTTTT.

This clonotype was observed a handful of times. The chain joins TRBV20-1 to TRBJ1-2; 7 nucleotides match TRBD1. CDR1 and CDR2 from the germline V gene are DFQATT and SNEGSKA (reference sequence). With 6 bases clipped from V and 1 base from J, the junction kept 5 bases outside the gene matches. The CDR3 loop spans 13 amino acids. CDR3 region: CSALGQVNYGYTF. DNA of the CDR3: TGCAGTGCCCTAGGACAGGTTAACTATGGCTACACCTTC.

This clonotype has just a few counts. CDR3 in amino acids: CASSLVPGQIYEQYF. The CDR3 nucleotides read TGTGCCAGCAGCTTAGTACCCGGACAGATCTACGAGCAGTACTTC. The V gene is TRBV11-2, the J gene TRBJ2-7, with a weak D call TRBD1 (6 bases). The germline gives CDR1 SGHAT, CDR2 FQNNGV. V gave up 1 base and J gave up 3 bases, with 13 bases separating them. This CDR3 comprises 15 residues.

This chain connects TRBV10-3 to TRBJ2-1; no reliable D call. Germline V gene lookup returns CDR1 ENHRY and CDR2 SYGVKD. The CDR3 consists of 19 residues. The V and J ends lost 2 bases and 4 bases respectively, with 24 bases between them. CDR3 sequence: CAISEAPGPYWSSYNEQFF. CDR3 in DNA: TGTGCCATCAGTGAGGCGCCTGGACCTTATTGGAGCTCTTACAATGAGCAGTTCTTC.

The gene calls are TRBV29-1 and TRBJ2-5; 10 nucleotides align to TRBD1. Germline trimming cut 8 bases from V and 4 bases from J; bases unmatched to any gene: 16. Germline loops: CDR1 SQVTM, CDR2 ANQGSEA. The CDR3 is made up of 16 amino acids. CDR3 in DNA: TGCAGCCTTATAAGACAGGGGGCGATGCCCGGAGAGACCCAGTACTTC. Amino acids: CSLIRQGAMPGETQYF. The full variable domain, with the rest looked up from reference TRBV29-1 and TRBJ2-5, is SAVISQKPSRDICQRGTSLTIQCQVDSQVTMMFWYRQQPGQSLTLIATANQGSEATYESGFVIDKFPISRPNLTFSTLTVSNMSPEDSSIYLCSLIRQGAMPGETQYFGPGTRLLVL.

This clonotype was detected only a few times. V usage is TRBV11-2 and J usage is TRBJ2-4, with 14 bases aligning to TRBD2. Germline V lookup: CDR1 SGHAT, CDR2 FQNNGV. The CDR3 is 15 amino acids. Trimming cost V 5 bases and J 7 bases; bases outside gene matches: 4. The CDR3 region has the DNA TGTGCCAGCAGCACGGGACTAGCGGGAGAGAACATTCAGTACTTC. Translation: CASSTGLAGENIQYF. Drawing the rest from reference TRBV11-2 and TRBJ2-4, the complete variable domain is EAGVAQSPRYKIIEKRQSVAFWCNPISGHATLYWYQQILGQGPKLLIQFQNNGVVDDSQLPKDRFSAERLKGVDSTLKIQPAKLEDSAVYLCASSTGLAGENIQYFGAGTRLSVL.

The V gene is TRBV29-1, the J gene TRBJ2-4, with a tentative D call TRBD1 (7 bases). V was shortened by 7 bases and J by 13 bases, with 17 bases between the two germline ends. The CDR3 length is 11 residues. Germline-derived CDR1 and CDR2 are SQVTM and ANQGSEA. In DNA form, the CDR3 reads TGCAGCGCTGGCTGGAGGGGGCAGCAGTACTTC. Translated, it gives CSAGWRGQQYF.

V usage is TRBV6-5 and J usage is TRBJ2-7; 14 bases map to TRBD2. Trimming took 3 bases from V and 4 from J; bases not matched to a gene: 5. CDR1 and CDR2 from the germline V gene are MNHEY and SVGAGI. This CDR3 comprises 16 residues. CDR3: CASSYPGTSGRYEQYF. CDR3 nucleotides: TGTGCCAGCAGTTATCCCGGGACTAGCGGGAGATACGAGCAGTACTTC.

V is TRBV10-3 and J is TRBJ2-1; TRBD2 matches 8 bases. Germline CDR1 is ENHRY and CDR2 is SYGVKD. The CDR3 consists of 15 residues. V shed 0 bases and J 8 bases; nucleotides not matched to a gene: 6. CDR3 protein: CAISESAGGRDEQFF. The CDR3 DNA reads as TGTGCCATCAGTGAGTCGGCGGGAGGCCGGGATGAGCAGTTCTTC.

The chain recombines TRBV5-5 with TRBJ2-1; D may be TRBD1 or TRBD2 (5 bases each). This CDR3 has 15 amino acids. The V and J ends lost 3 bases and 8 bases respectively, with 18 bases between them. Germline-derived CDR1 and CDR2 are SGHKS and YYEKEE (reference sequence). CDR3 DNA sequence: TGTGCCAGCAGCTCGTCCGGGACCACCCCTCATGAGCAGTTCTTC. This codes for CASSSSGTTPHEQFF.

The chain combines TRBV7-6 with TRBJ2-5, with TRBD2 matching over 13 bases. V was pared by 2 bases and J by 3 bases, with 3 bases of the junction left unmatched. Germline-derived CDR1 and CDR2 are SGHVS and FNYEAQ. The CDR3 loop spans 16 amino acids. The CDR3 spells CASSLSGLAGEETQYF. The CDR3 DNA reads TGTGCCAGCAGCTTAAGCGGACTAGCGGGAGAAGAGACCCAGTACTTC. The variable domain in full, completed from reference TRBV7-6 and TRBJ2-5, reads GAGVSQSPRYKVTKRGQDVALRCDPISGHVSLYWYRQALGQGPEFLTYFNYEAQQDKSGLPNDRFSAERPEGSISTLTIQRTEQRDSAMYRCASSLSGLAGEETQYFGPGTRLLVL.

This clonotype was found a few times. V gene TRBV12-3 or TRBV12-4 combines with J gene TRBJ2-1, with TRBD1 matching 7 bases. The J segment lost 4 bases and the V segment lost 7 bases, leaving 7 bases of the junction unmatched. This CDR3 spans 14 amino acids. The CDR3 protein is CASTPDRSYNEQFF. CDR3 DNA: TGTGCCAGCACTCCGGACAGGTCTTACAATGAGCAGTTCTTC.

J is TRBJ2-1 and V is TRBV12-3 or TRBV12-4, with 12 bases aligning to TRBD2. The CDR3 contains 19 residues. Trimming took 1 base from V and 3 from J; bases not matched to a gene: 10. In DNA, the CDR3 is TGTGCCAGCAGTTTAGTCGGAGCTAGCGGGAGGGATTACTACAATGAGCAGTTCTTC. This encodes CASSLVGASGRDYYNEQFF.

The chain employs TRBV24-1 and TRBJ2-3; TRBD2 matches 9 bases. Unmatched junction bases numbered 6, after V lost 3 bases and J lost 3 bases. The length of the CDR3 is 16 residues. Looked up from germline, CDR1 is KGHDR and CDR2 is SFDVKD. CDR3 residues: CATSDNSGRSTDTQYF. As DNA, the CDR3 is TGTGCCACCAGTGATAATAGCGGGAGAAGTACAGATACGCAGTATTTT.